This T cell receptor beta chain was found in a study of control samples from healthy donors and cancer patients (TCRdb year 2020). Reading the germline V gene gives CDR1 SGHRS and CDR2 YFSETQ. The CDR3 contains 14 residues, cysteine and phenylalanine counted. CDR3 DNA only is kept here, 42 bases in frame from base 1. Unmatched junction bases come to 9, with V trimmed by 4 bases and J by 5 bases. Libraries were built with the immunoSEQ multiplex PCR assay. TCRdb took over this immuneACCESS table, retaining in-frame rearrangements with V and J assigned. Such tables are incomplete; in checked studies, under half of the missing clones stem from an unresolved V gene, and the remainder is unexplained. The sample includes around 180,000 clones, with about 91% observed a single time. Of the sample, nearly 5% is held by the ten largest clones. A word on this clone: Which antigen it targets is not known. Base qualities are missing; no much larger clone stands one base away.

Here the chain combines TRBV5-1 and TRBJ2-7; 7 bases in the junction line up with TRBD2. This TCR was sampled from a woman between 25 and 40 years old in good health. Material for sequencing was blood. The sequenced DNA: TGCGCCAGCAGCGGGGGGGAGGGCCCCGACGAGCAGTACTTC. It specifies CASSGGEGPDEQYF.